The 24 T cell receptor beta chains given below trace back to one sample, sequenced in a study of radiation and T cells in renal cell carcinoma. Time point described: baseline pretreatment blood. The treatment was: 15 Gy SBRT to primary tumor, nephrectomy 4 weeks later. Only in-frame clones appear in the TCRdb table, and some are missing; sequencing was by immunoSEQ multiplex PCR. The repertoire holds approximately 120,000 clones, around 80% seen once, with 3% in the top ten. Specimen: blood, collected from a patient whose treatment included radiotherapy and nephrectomy. The receptors stem from a woman between 55 and 75 years old with renal cell carcinoma.

J is TRBJ2-2 and V is TRBV28; 7 bases match TRBD2. The CDR3 has 16 residues. Trimming cost V 4 bases and J 4 bases; bases outside gene matches: 9. Germline V gives CDR1 MDHEN, CDR2 SYDVKM. The CDR3 DNA follows: TGTGCCAGCAGTTCACTTCTTGCGGGGGTCACCGGGGAGCTGTTTTTT. Its translation: CASSSLLAGVTGELFF.

J is TRBJ2-1 and V is TRBV10-1; 7 bases align to TRBD1. With V trimmed by 3 bases and J by 9 bases, 14 bases remained unmatched. This CDR3 has 16 amino acids. Germline V gene lookup returns CDR1 WNHNN and CDR2 SYGVQD (reference sequence). The CDR3 nucleotides read TGCGCCAGCAGTGATTCAGTTATGGGGACAGATATTGAGCAGTTCTTC. This sequence encodes CASSDSVMGTDIEQFF.

The rearrangement links TRBV19 to TRBJ2-1; 11 nucleotides match TRBD2. The CDR3 extends over 16 amino acids. Germline assignment: CDR1 LNHDA and CDR2 SQIVND (reference sequence). The junction had 5 bases not matched to a gene; V was cut back by 3 bases and J by 4 bases. Here the CDR3 reads CASSIPGTSGYNEQFF. CDR3 nucleotides: TGTGCCAGTAGTATCCCCGGGACTAGCGGTTACAATGAGCAGTTCTTC.

The V call is TRBV9, the J call TRBJ2-7, with D tentatively TRBD2 (5 bases). Germline CDR1 and CDR2: SGDLS and YYNGEE. V gave up 4 bases and J gave up 2 bases, with 13 bases separating them. The CDR3 length is 14 residues. The CDR3 sequence: CASSTQTGAYEQYF. The CDR3, as DNA: TGTGCCAGCAGCACCCAAACCGGGGCCTACGAGCAGTACTTC.

This clone was counted between two and nine times. The V and J genes are TRBV7-9 and TRBJ2-1; 11 positions agree with TRBD2. The CDR3 loop spans 15 amino acids. Per the germline V gene, CDR1 is SEHNR and CDR2 is FQNEAQ (reference sequence). V trimming: 0 bases; J trimming: 10 bases; junction bases outside the gene matches: 5. CDR3 DNA: TGTGCCAGCAGCTTAGCCCTAGCGGGAGGAAGGGAGCAGTTCTTC. Translated: CASSLALAGGREQFF.

The genes are TRBV6-5 and TRBJ2-7, with 7 bases lining up with TRBD1. V trimming: 3 bases; J trimming: 0 bases; junction bases outside the gene matches: 5. Germline V lookup: CDR1 MNHEY, CDR2 SVGAGI. CDR3 length: 15 residues. The CDR3 protein is CASSYEGAVSYEQYF. The CDR3, as DNA: TGTGCCAGCAGTTATGAGGGGGCTGTCTCCTACGAGCAGTACTTC.

This clone is a singleton in its sample. The chain employs TRBV9 and TRBJ2-7, with 8 bases lining up with TRBD2. Trimming removed 3 bases from V and 2 bases from J; junction bases left unmatched: 7. The CDR3 runs 15 residues. Germline loops: CDR1 SGDLS, CDR2 YYNGEE. Here the CDR3 reads CASSAGLALTYEQYF. The CDR3 nucleotides read TGTGCCAGCAGCGCCGGACTAGCATTGACCTACGAGCAGTACTTC.

The chain employs TRBV2 and TRBJ2-3, with 7 bases fitting TRBD1. Trimming at V came to 3 bases and at J to 1 base, leaving 4 bases not matched to a gene. Germline V gene sequence: CDR1 SNHLY, CDR2 FYNNEI. The CDR3 contains 15 residues. CDR3 loop: CASSEGDRGTDTQYF. As DNA, the CDR3 is TGTGCCAGCAGTGAGGGCGACAGGGGCACAGATACGCAGTATTTT.

The gene calls are TRBV7-8 and TRBJ2-7; D is undetermined. Trimming stripped 8 bases from V and 6 bases from J, with 17 bases between. The CDR3 extends over 13 amino acids. CDR1 is SGHVS, CDR2 FQNEAQ, per germline. This CDR3 is CASSPDKPGEQYF. Written as DNA, the CDR3 is TGTGCCAGCTCCCCTGATAAGCCGGGCGAGCAGTACTTC.

The chain links TRBV7-2 to TRBJ1-2; perhaps TRBD1 as D (5 bases). Germline CDR1 SGHTA, CDR2 FQGNSA. This CDR3 region has 16 residues. Between the trimmed V and J ends, which lost 2 bases and 6 bases, there was a span of 19 bases. CDR3 DNA: TGTGCCAGCAGCTTACTACTTTCCAGGGAGGAAAATGGCTACACCTTC. Encoded protein: CASSLLLSREENGYTF. Together with reference TRBV7-2 and TRBJ1-2, the CDR3 gives the full variable domain: GAGVSQSPSNKVTEKGKDVELRCDPISGHTALYWYRQSLGQGLEFLIYFQGNSAPDKSGLPSDRFSAERTGGSVSTLTIQRTQQEDSAVYLCASSLLLSREENGYTFGSGTRLTVV.

The V and J genes are TRBV28 and TRBJ2-3; D is unclear. Germline CDR1 MDHEN, CDR2 SYDVKM. Trimming removed 8 bases at V and 1 base at J, with 19 bases between. The CDR3 length is 16 residues. The CDR3 loop reads CASSQGTLWGTDTQYF. The CDR3, as DNA: TGTGCCAGCTCCCAAGGAACCCTGTGGGGCACAGATACGCAGTATTTT.

V is TRBV6-5 and J is TRBJ1-1; unclear D gene. V shed 0 bases and J shed 1 base, with 6 bases lying between them. This CDR3 region has 14 residues. Germline CDR1 reads MNHEY; CDR2 reads SVGAGI. The CDR3 spells CASSYSRANTEAFF. The CDR3 bases are TGTGCCAGCAGTTACTCCCGGGCGAACACTGAAGCTTTCTTT.

V and J are TRBV5-1 and TRBJ1-4; D remains unclear. CDR3 size: 14 residues. V dropped 4 bases and J dropped 4 bases, with 11 bases sitting between them. Per germline, CDR1 SGHRS and CDR2 YFSETQ. CDR3 residues: CASSLGRINEKLFF. Written as DNA, the CDR3 is TGCGCCAGCAGCCTGGGTAGAATTAATGAAAAACTGTTTTTT.

The chain recombines TRBV19 with TRBJ2-1, with a tentative D call TRBD2 (5 bases). The CDR3 covers 15 residues. The V and J ends lost 7 bases and 8 bases respectively, with 21 bases between them. CDR1 and CDR2 (germline): LNHDA, SQIVND (reference sequence). CDR3 region: CASTQGSLGSYEQFF. Written as DNA, the CDR3 is TGTGCCAGTACCCAAGGGTCCCTAGGGAGTTATGAGCAGTTCTTC. The entire variable domain, with the rest obtained from reference TRBV19 and TRBJ2-1, is as follows: DGGITQSPKYLFRKEGQNVTLSCEQNLNHDAMYWYRQDPGQGLRLIYYSQIVNDFQKGDIAEGYSVSREKKESFPLTVTSAQKNPTAFYLCASTQGSLGSYEQFFGPGTRLTVL.

This chain joins TRBV18 and TRBJ2-3; the D is unclear. Between the trimmed V and J ends, which lost 3 bases and 5 bases, there was a span of 6 bases. Germline CDR1 is KGHSH and CDR2 is LQKENI. The CDR3 spans 12 residues. The CDR3 region has the DNA TGTGCCAGCTCACCTATGGAAGATACGCAGTATTTT. This codes for CASSPMEDTQYF. The variable domain in full, with the rest retrieved from reference TRBV18 and TRBJ2-3, is NAGVMQNPRHLVRRRGQEARLRCSPMKGHSHVYWYRQLPEEGLKFMVYLQKENIIDESGMPKERFSAEFPKEGPSILRIQQVVRGDSAAYFCASSPMEDTQYFGPGTRLTVL.

The rearrangement uses TRBV19 and TRBJ1-2; 7 nucleotides align to TRBD1. This CDR3 comprises 12 residues. Germline loops: CDR1 LNHDA, CDR2 SQIVND (reference sequence). V dropped 6 bases and J dropped 4; count of bases not matched to a gene: 2. CDR3 coding DNA: TGTGCCAGTAGGCAGGGGGTCTATGGCTACACCTTC. Translated, it gives CASRQGVYGYTF.

The genes are TRBV11-2 and TRBJ2-5; the D call may be TRBD1 or TRBD2 (6 bases each). V gave up 2 bases and J gave up 6 bases, with 22 bases separating them. The CDR3 spans 17 residues. Germline CDR1 SGHAT, CDR2 FQNNGV. The CDR3 loop reads CASSLFVGGGRSKTQYF. The DNA of the CDR3 is TGTGCCAGCAGCTTATTTGTAGGTGGGGGGCGTTCGAAGACCCAGTACTTC.

This chain joins TRBV27 and TRBJ2-6; D ambiguous. Trimming cost V 2 bases and J 0 bases, with 8 bases left between them. The CDR3 loop spans 16 amino acids. Germline assignment: CDR1 MNHEY and CDR2 SMNVEV (reference sequence). The CDR3 region is CASSLLYGSGANVLTF. CDR3 nucleotide sequence: TGTGCCAGCAGTTTACTTTACGGCTCTGGGGCCAACGTCCTGACTTTC. Combining the CDR3 with reference TRBV27 and TRBJ2-6 gives the whole variable domain EAQVTQNPRYLITVTGKKLTVTCSQNMNHEYMSWYRQDPGLGLRQIYYSMNVEVTDKGDVPEGYKVSRKEKRNFPLILESPSPNQTSLYFCASSLLYGSGANVLTFGAGSRLTVL.

V usage is TRBV11-2 and J usage is TRBJ1-4, with D unresolved. The length of the CDR3 is 15 residues. V lost 5 bases and J lost 4, with 14 bases in between. Germline loops: CDR1 SGHAT, CDR2 FQNNGV. The CDR3 is CASSQEPQNNEKLFF. For the CDR3, the DNA is TGTGCCAGCAGCCAAGAGCCTCAGAATAATGAAAAACTGTTTTTT.

This chain links TRBV9 with TRBJ2-2; a possible D gene is TRBD1 (5 bases). Germline V gene data show CDR1 as SGDLS and CDR2 as YYNGEE. The CDR3 totals 17 residues. V was clipped by 4 bases and J by 6 bases, with 22 bases between them. CDR3: CASSSANRVGPSGELFF. CDR3 nucleotide sequence: TGTGCCAGCAGCTCCGCCAACCGGGTGGGGCCGTCCGGGGAGCTGTTTTTT.

The chain employs TRBV6-1 and TRBJ2-4; 9 bases agree with TRBD1. V dropped 5 bases and J dropped 7; count of bases not matched to a gene: 9. The CDR3 totals 15 residues. The germline CDR1 and CDR2 sequences are MNHNS and SASEGT. CDR3 DNA sequence: TGTGCCAGCAGTCCAATGGACAGGGGTGGGAACATTCAGTACTTC. Protein sequence: CASSPMDRGGNIQYF.

This clone was seen only once. The V call is TRBV5-1, the J call TRBJ2-7; D is possibly TRBD1 (6 bases). Trimming took off 4 bases at V and 2 bases at J, with 13 bases between the two ends. From germline, CDR1 is SGHRS and CDR2 YFSETQ. This CDR3 is 14 amino acids long. The CDR3 bases are TGCGCCAGCAGCCCAGGGGACGGTACCTACGAGCAGTACTTC. Protein sequence: CASSPGDGTYEQYF.

The rearrangement joins TRBV7-8 to TRBJ2-7; 8 bases are a match to TRBD1. Germline values: CDR1 SGHVS, CDR2 FQNEAQ. CDR3 size: 15 residues. Germline trimming cut 3 bases from V and 2 bases from J; bases unmatched to any gene: 6. As DNA, the CDR3 is TGTGCCAGCAGCTTGGCGGCAGGGGGCCCCTACGAGCAGTACTTC. This translates into CASSLAAGGPYEQYF.

The chain has TRBV27 and TRBJ1-4, with D hard to call. Germline-derived CDR1 and CDR2 are MNHEY and SMNVEV (reference sequence). The CDR3 has 15 residues. Trimming took off 6 bases at V and 4 bases at J, with 15 bases between the two ends. DNA of the CDR3: TGTGCCAGCAGCCGAGGACGGCAACTTAATGAAAAACTGTTTTTT. Translation gives CASSRGRQLNEKLFF.